The 19 T cell receptor beta chains given below trace back to one sample, sequenced in a study of CD8 T cells in ankylosing spondylitis. Using its own MiXCR run on the 5' RACE reads, TCRdb lists one record per CDR3 protein. The sample has 300,000 to 350,000 distinct CDR3 sequences, approximately 10% seen once. The material sequenced was blood, either unsorted or a sorted T cell fraction (not recorded which). All receptors come from a female donor with ankylosing spondylitis or in good health (not recorded which).

The chain combines TRBV5-1 with TRBJ1-2; the D is unclear. Germline assignment: CDR1 SGHRS and CDR2 YFSETQ. V lost 3 bases and J 5 bases, leaving 14 bases between the germline ends. CDR3 size: 14 residues. CDR3 protein: CASSWGAGSYGYTF. CDR3 DNA sequence: TGCGCCAGCAGCTGGGGTGCGGGATCGTATGGCTACACCTTC.

This clonotype was counted many times. The chain employs TRBV5-5 and TRBJ2-7, with D hard to call. This CDR3 spans 13 amino acids. Between the trimmed V and J ends, which lost 3 bases and 2 bases, there was a span of 9 bases. Germline V gene data show CDR1 as SGHKS and CDR2 as YYEKEE (reference sequence). This CDR3 is CASSSHGPYEQYF. The CDR3 DNA reads as TGTGCCAGCAGCTCCCATGGCCCCTACGAGCAGTACTTC.

On this clonotype: One base away lies a much larger clone, so this may be a sequencing read error. The V gene is TRBV12-3 or TRBV12-4, the J gene TRBJ2-1, with 8 bases aligning to TRBD1. The V and J ends lost 5 bases and 5 bases, in that order; junction bases with no gene match: 11. The CDR3 consists of 16 residues. CDR3 nucleotides: TGTGCCAGCAGTGCCCTTTGGGGACAGGTGGACAATGAGCAGTTCTTC. The encoded protein is CASSALWGQVDNEQFF.

This clonotype was seen only a few times. This chain's CDR3 is CASSLMDRNTEAFF. The CDR3 DNA sequence: TGTGCCAGCAGCTTGATGGATAGGAACACTGAAGCTTTCTTT. The chain recombines TRBV5-5 with TRBJ1-1; D is uncertain. The CDR3 spans 14 residues. V lost 1 base, J lost 1 base, and 8 bases lay in between. Looked up from germline, CDR1 is SGHKS and CDR2 is YYEKEE (reference sequence).

Comment on this clonotype: This sequence may be a read error, since a much larger clone differs from it by one base. The CDR3 loop reads CASGRPNEQFF. The DNA for the CDR3 is TGTGCCAGCGGTCGCCCTAATGAGCAGTTCTTC. The gene calls are TRBV28 and TRBJ2-1; D ambiguous. CDR1 and CDR2 from the germline V gene are MDHEN and SYDVKM. The CDR3 length is 11 residues. V was trimmed by 8 bases and J by 7 bases, leaving 9 bases between them.

This clonotype appeared many times. For the CDR3, the DNA is TGCAGTGCCAGACCCAATAGCAATCAGCCCCAGCATTTT. Translating it yields CSARPNSNQPQHF. The V and J genes are TRBV20-1 and TRBJ1-5, with no clear D. The germline CDR1 and CDR2 sequences are DFQATT and SNEGSKA (reference sequence). V lost 6 bases, J lost 0 bases, and 9 bases lay in between. This CDR3 is built from 13 residues.

There are many counts of this clonotype. This CDR3 is CASSQLAGSTDTQYF. As DNA, the CDR3 is TGCGCCAGCAGCCAACTAGCGGGTAGCACAGATACGCAGTATTTT. The chain employs TRBV4-3 and TRBJ2-3, with 8 bases that match TRBD2. The CDR3 runs to 15 residues. V lost 2 bases, J lost 0 bases, and 1 base stayed unmatched. Germline V gene lookup returns CDR1 LGHNA and CDR2 YSLEER.

This clonotype was counted many times. V gene TRBV20-1 combines with J gene TRBJ1-2; D may be TRBD1 (6 bases). V was shortened by 5 bases and J by 4 bases, with 17 bases between the two germline ends. The CDR3 has 14 amino acids. From germline, CDR1 is DFQATT and CDR2 SNEGSKA (reference sequence). This CDR3 is CSAPAGQLLYGYTF. CDR3 in DNA: TGCAGTGCTCCCGCCGGACAGCTTCTCTATGGCTACACCTTC.

This clonotype occurred many times. This CDR3 reads CASSFGRQTYGYTF. The CDR3 region has the DNA TGTGCCAGCAGTTTTGGTAGACAGACCTATGGCTACACCTTC. The chain is built from TRBV12-3 or TRBV12-4 and TRBJ1-2; D may be TRBD1 (5 bases). V shed 3 bases and J shed 4 bases, with 12 bases lying between them. CDR3 length equals 14 residues.

The rearrangement uses TRBV5-1 and TRBJ2-7; maybe TRBD1 (5 bases). Trimming took 3 bases from V and 1 from J, leaving 11 bases between them. Germline loops: CDR1 SGHRS, CDR2 YFSETQ. This CDR3 comprises 14 residues. As DNA, the CDR3 is TGCGCCAGCAGCTCTGACAGTACTTCCTACGAGCAGTACTTC. Translating it yields CASSSDSTSYEQYF.

This clonotype was seen a few times. V and J are TRBV9 and TRBJ2-1; 9 bases line up with TRBD2. Germline-derived CDR1 and CDR2 are SGDLS and YYNGEE. The V segment lost 6 bases and the J segment 1 base; nucleotides outside the gene matches: 5. This CDR3 region has 15 residues. CDR3 DNA: TGTGCCAGCACGAATAGCGGGGGTTCCTACAATGAGCAGTTCTTC. This translates into CASTNSGGSYNEQFF.

The chain recombines TRBV20-1 with TRBJ1-1, with TRBD1 matching over 7 bases. CDR1 is DFQATT and CDR2 is SNEGSKA in the germline V gene (reference sequence). The CDR3 sequence is 15 residues long. This CDR3 reads CQVEGRGSRDTEAFF. The CDR3 region has the DNA TGCCAAGTGGAGGGCAGGGGGTCTAGGGACACTGAAGCTTTCTTT.

This clonotype was observed many times. The CDR3 DNA is TGTGCCATCACGGGAGGGGGCGATGGCTACACCTTC. It codes for CAITGGGDGYTF. The genes are TRBV10-3 and TRBJ1-2; the match to TRBD1 covers 7 bases. The V and J ends lost 7 bases and 6 bases, in that order; junction bases with no gene match: 5. The CDR3 contains 12 residues. The germline CDR1 and CDR2 sequences are ENHRY and SYGVKD.

This clonotype showed up many times. V is TRBV27 and J is TRBJ2-7; D remains unclear. CDR1 and CDR2 from the germline V gene are MNHEY and SMNVEV (reference sequence). Trimming shortened V by 5 bases and J by 1 base, and 12 bases separated the two germline ends. The CDR3 covers 14 residues. CDR3 DNA sequence: TGTGCCAGCAGTCCCCATGGAGTGTCCTACGAGCAGTACTTC. It specifies CASSPHGVSYEQYF.

This clonotype was detected many times. The chain joins TRBV5-5 to TRBJ1-5; D is ambiguous. Trimming took 2 bases from V and 7 from J, leaving 13 bases between them. The CDR3 spans 14 residues. Germline V gene lookup returns CDR1 SGHKS and CDR2 YYEKEE (reference sequence). The CDR3 coding sequence is TGTGCCAGCAGCTTATTGGGGTTAGGGCAGCCCCAGCATTTT. It specifies CASSLLGLGQPQHF.

Regarding this clonotype: With a much larger clone just one base away, this may be a read error. The chain links TRBV20-1 to TRBJ2-2; D not resolved. CDR1 is DFQATT, CDR2 SNEGSKA, per germline (reference sequence). The V end was cut by 0 bases, the J end by 0 bases, with 8 bases between. The CDR3 sequence is 15 residues long. DNA of the CDR3: TGCAGTGCTAGAGAAACAGAGTCGAACACCGGGGAGCTGTTTTTT. It specifies CSARETESNTGELFF.

In this sample, this clonotype turned up many times. The chain recombines TRBV20-1 with TRBJ2-1; perhaps D is TRBD1 or TRBD2 (5 bases each). Trimming pared 4 bases from V and 0 bases from J, leaving 10 bases between. Germline V CDR1 and CDR2: DFQATT, SNEGSKA (reference sequence). This CDR3 is built from 14 residues. CDR3 sequence: CSAIIGTSYNEQFF. The CDR3 nucleotides are TGCAGTGCTATAATCGGGACCTCCTACAATGAGCAGTTCTTC.

For this clonotype: One end of the junction does not line up with germline, which may come from a read error. The rearrangement joins TRBV20-1 to TRBJ2-1; 11 bases are a match to TRBD2. This CDR3 contains 16 residues. Germline assignment: CDR1 DFQATT and CDR2 SNEGSKA (reference sequence). The DNA of the CDR3 is TGCTGTGCTAGACGGGGACTAGCGGCCTCCTACAATGAGCAGTTCTTC. Protein product: CCARRGLAASYNEQFF.

This clonotype showed up just a few times. This chain links TRBV5-1 with TRBJ1-1; possible D gene TRBD1, 6 bases. With 1 base removed from V and 1 base from J, the gap between germline ends came to 11 bases. Germline CDR1 SGHRS, CDR2 YFSETQ. The CDR3 totals 15 residues. Here the CDR3 reads CASSLLRQENTEAFF. Written as DNA, the CDR3 is TGCGCCAGCAGCTTGCTAAGACAGGAGAACACTGAAGCTTTCTTT.